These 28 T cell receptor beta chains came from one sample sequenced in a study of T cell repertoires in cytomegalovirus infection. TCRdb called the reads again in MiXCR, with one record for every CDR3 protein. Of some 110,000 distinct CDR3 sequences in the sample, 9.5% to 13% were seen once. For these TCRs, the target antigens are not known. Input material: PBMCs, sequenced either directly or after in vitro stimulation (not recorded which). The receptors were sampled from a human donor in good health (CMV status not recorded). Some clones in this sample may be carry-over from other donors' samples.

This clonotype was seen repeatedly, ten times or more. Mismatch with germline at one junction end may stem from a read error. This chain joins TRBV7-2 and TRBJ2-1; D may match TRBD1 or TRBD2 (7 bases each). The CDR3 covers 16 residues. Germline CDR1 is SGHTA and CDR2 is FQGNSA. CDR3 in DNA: TGTGCCAGCAGCGTAGCAGGGGGGACTAAGGGGGATGAGCAGTTCTTC. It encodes CASSVAGGTKGDEQFF.

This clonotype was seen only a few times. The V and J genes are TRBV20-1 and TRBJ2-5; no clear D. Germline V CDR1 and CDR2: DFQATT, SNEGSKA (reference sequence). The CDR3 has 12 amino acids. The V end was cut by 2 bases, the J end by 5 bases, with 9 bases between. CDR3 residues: CSARRAEETQYF. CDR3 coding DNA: TGCAGTGCTAGAAGAGCAGAGGAGACCCAGTACTTC.

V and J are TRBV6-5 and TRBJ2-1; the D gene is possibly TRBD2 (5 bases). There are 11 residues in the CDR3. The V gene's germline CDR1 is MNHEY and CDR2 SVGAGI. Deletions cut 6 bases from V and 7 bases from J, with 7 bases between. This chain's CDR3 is CASRRENEQFF. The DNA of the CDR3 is TGTGCCAGCAGAAGGGAGAATGAGCAGTTCTTC.

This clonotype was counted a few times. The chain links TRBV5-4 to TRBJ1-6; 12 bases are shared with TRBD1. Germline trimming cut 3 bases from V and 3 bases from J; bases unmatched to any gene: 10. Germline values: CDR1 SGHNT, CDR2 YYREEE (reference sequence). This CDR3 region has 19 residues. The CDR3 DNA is TGTGCCAGCAGCTCGTCGGGACAGGGGGCGATTTTCTATAATTCACCCCTCCACTTT. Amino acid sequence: CASSSSGQGAIFYNSPLHF.

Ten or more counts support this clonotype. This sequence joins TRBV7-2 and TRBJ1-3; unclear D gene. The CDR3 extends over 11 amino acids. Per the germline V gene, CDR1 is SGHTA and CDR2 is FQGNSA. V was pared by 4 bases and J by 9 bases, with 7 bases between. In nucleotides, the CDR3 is TGTGCCAGCAGCTCCATTGGCACCATATATTTT. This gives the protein CASSSIGTIYF.

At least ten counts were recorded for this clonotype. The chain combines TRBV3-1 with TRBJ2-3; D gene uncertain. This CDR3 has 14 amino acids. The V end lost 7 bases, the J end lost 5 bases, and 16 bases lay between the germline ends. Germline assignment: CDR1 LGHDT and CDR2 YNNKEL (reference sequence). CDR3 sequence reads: CASTGSSQVDTQYF. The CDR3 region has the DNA TGTGCCAGCACCGGAAGTTCACAAGTAGATACGCAGTATTTT.

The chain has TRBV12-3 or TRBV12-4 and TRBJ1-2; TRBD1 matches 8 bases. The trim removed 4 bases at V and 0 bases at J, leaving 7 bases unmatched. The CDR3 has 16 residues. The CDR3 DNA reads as TGTGCCAGCAGTTCGTCTCGACAGGGGACTAACTATGGCTACACCTTC. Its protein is CASSSSRQGTNYGYTF.

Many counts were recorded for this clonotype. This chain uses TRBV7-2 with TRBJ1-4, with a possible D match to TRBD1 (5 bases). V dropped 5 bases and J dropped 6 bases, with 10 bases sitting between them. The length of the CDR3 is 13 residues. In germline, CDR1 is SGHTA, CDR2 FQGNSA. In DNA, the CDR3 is TGTGCCAGCAGCGCGGGGCCAGATGAAAAACTGTTTTTT. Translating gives CASSAGPDEKLFF.

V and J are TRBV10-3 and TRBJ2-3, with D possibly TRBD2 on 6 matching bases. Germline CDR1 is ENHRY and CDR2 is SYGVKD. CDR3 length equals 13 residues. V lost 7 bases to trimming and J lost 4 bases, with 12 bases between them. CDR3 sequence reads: CAITGSRADTQYF. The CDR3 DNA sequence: TGTGCCATCACCGGGAGTCGCGCAGATACGCAGTATTTT.

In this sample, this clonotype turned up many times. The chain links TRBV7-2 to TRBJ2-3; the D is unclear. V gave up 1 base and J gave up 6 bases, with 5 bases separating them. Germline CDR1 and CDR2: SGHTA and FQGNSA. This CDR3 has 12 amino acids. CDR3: CASSLDSDTQYF. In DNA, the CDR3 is TGTGCCAGCAGCTTAGATTCGGATACGCAGTATTTT.

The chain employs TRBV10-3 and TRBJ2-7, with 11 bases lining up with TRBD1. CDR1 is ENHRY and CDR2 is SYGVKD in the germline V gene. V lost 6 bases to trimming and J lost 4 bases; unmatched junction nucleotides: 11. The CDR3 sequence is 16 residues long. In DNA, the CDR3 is TGTGCCATCAGCGATATTCCGGGACAGGGGGTGTACGAGCAGTACTTC. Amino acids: CAISDIPGQGVYEQYF.

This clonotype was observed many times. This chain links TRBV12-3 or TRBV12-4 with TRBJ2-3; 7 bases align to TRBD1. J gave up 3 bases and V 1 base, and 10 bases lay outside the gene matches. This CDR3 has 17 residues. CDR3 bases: TGTGCCAGCAGTTTAGTGACAGGGTATGGTTCTACAGATACGCAGTATTTT. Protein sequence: CASSLVTGYGSTDTQYF.

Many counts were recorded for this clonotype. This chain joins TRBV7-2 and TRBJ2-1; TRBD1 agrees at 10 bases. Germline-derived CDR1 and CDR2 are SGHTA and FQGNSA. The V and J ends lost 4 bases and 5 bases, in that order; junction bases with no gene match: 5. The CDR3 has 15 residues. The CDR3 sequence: CASSWGGTGDNEQFF. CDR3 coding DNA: TGTGCCAGCAGCTGGGGGGGGACAGGGGACAATGAGCAGTTCTTC.

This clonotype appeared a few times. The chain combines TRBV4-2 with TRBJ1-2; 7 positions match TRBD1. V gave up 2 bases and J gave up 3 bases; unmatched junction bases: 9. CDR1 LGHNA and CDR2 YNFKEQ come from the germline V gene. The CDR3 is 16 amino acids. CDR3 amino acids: CASSQRRTGLDYGYTF. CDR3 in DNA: TGTGCCAGCAGCCAACGCCGGACAGGATTAGACTATGGCTACACCTTC.

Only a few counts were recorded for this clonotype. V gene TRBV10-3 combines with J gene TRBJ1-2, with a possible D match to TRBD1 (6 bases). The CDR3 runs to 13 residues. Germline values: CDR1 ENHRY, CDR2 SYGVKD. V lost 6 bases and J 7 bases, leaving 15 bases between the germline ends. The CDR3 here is CAIRKDREVGYTF. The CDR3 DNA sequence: TGTGCCATCAGGAAGGACAGAGAGGTTGGCTACACCTTC.

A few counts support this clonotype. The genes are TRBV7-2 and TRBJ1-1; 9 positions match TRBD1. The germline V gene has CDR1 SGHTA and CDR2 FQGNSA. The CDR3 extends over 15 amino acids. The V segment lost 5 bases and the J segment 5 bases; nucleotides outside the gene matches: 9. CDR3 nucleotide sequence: TGTGCCAGCAGCCCCCGGGGACAGGGAGGGACTGAAGCTTTCTTT. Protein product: CASSPRGQGGTEAFF.

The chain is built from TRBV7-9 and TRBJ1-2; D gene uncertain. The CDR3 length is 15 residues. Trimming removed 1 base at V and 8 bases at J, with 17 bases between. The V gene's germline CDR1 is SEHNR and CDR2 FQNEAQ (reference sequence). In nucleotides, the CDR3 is TGTGCCAGCAGCTTAGTTCCAGGCGTCAATATCGGCTACACCTTC. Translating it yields CASSLVPGVNIGYTF. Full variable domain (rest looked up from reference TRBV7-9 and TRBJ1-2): DTGVSQNPRHKITKRGQNVTFRCDPISEHNRLYWYRQTLGQGPEFLTYFQNEAQLEKSRLLSDRFSAERPKGSFSTLEIQRTEQGDSAMYLCASSLVPGVNIGYTFGSGTRLTVV.

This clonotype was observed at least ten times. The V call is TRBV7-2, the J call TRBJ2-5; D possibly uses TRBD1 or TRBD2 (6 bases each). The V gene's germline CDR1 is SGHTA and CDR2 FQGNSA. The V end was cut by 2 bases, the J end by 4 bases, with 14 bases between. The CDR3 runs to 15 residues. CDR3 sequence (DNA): TGTGCCAGCAGCTTAATGAGGGGGGAGACAGAGACCCAGTACTTC. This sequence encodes CASSLMRGETETQYF.

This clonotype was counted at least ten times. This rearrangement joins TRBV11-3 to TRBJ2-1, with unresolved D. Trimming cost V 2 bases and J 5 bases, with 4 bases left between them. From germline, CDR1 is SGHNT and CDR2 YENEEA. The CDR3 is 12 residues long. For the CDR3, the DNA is TGTGCCAGCAGCTTACGGGACAATGAGCAGTTCTTC. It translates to CASSLRDNEQFF. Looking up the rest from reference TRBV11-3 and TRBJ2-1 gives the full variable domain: EAGVVQSPRYKIIEKKQPVAFWCNPISGHNTLYWYLQNLGQGPELLIRYENEEAVDDSQLPKDRFSAERLKGVDSTLKIQPAELGDSAVYLCASSLRDNEQFFGPGTRLTVL.

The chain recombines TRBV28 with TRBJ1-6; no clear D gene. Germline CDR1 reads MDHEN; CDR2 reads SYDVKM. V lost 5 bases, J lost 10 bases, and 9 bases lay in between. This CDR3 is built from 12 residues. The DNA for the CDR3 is TGTGCCAGCAGTCGCCCCTGGTCACCCCTCCACTTT. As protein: CASSRPWSPLHF.

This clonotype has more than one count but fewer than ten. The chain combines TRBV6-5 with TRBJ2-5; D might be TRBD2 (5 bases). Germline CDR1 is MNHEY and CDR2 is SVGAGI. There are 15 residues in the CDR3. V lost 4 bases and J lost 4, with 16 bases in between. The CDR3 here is CASSSRTPRAETQYF. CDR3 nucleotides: TGTGCCAGCAGTTCTCGGACTCCTAGGGCAGAGACCCAGTACTTC.

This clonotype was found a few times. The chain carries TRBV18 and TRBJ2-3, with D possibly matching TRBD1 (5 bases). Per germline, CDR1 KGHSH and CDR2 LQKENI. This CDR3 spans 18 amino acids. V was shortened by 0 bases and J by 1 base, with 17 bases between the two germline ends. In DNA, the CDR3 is TGTGCCAGCTCACCACCTAACCCGGCAGGGCCCCGCACAGATACGCAGTATTTT. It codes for CASSPPNPAGPRTDTQYF.

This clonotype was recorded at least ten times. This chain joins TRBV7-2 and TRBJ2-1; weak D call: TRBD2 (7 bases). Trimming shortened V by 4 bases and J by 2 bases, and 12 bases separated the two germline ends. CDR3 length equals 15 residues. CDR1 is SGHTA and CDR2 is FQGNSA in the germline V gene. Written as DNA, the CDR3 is TGTGCCAGCAGCTCCGAGGGGGGGACCTACAATGAGCAGTTCTTC. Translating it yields CASSSEGGTYNEQFF.

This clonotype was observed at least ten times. CDR3 nucleotides: TGTGCCAGCAATGAGGGAGGGTACAATGAGCAGTTCTTC. This translates into CASNEGGYNEQFF. The chain carries TRBV6-2 or TRBV6-3 and TRBJ2-1; 7 bases are a match to TRBD2. The CDR3 is 13 residues long. J was trimmed by 4 bases and V by 7 bases; bases with no gene match: 4. Germline CDR1 and CDR2: MNHEY and SVGEGT.

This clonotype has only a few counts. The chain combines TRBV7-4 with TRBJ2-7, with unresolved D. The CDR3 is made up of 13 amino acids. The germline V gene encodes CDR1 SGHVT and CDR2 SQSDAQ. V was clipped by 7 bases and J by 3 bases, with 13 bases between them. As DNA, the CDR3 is TGTGCCAGCACTTTCGGTCCCAACTACGAGCAGTACGTC. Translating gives CASTFGPNYEQYV.

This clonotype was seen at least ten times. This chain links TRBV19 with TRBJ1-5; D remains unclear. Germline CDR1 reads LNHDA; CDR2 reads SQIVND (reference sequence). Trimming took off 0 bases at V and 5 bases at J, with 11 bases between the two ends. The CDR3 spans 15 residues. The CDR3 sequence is CASSIEPGSDQPQHF. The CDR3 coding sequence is TGTGCCAGTAGTATAGAGCCAGGATCAGATCAGCCCCAGCATTTT.

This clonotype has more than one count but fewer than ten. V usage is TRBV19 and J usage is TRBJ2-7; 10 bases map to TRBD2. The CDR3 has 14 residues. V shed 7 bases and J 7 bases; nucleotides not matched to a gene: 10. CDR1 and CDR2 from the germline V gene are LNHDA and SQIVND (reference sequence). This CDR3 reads CASTLAGALGEQYF. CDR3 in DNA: TGTGCCAGTACTCTAGCGGGAGCATTGGGTGAGCAGTACTTC. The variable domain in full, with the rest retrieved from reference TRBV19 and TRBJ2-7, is DGGITQSPKYLFRKEGQNVTLSCEQNLNHDAMYWYRQDPGQGLRLIYYSQIVNDFQKGDIAEGYSVSREKKESFPLTVTSAQKNPTAFYLCASTLAGALGEQYFGPGTRLTVT.

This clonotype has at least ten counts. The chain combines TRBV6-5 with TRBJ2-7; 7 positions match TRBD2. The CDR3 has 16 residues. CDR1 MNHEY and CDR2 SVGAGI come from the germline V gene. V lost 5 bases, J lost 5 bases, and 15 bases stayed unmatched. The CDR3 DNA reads TGTGCCAGCAGTACGGGTTCGTCGCGGGAGTGGGACGAGCAGTACTTC. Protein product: CASSTGSSREWDEQYF.